This TCR beta chain was recorded in a study of CD8+CD57+ T cells in acquired aplastic anemia. Study summary: Sorted CD4+ and CD8+ cell DNA averaged roughly 3.2 ug.

CDR1 and CDR2 (germline): SGHRS, YFSETQ. This CDR3 region has 17 residues. The J segment lost 2 bases and the V segment lost 1 base, leaving 9 bases of the junction unmatched. Profiling of TCR beta VDJ combinations and CDR3 sequences used genomic DNA as template. TCRdb independently ran MiXCR on the reads; one entry per CDR3 protein. Of about 210,000 distinct CDR3 sequences in the sample, about 37% were seen once. Study-wide results and caveats: Any difference that existed in CD8+ Simpson's diversity between patients and controls was not significant. The same twenty-nine CD8+ CDR3 sequences occurred in patients and in controls.

A remark on this clonotype: Its specificity is unknown.

J is TRBJ2-5 and V is TRBV5-1, with 9 positions matching TRBD2. The sample consisted of sorted CD4+, CD8+, or CD8+CD57+ T cells (not recorded which) from PBMCs. This receptor was taken from a human donor in good health, serving as a control. In nucleotides, the CDR3 is TGCGCCAGCAGCTTGATGTCTAGCGGGGATAAACAAGAGACCCAGTACTTC. Translated: CASSLMSSGDKQETQYF.